This TCR beta chain was identified during a study of graft-versus-host responses after intestinal transplantation. V was pared by 4 bases and J by 4 bases, with 14 bases of the junction left unmatched. Germline CDR1 and CDR2: MNHNS and SASEGT. The CDR3 covers 18 residues. Repertoires were generated with immunoSEQ multiplex PCR, while TCRdb's copy carries only in-frame clones and drops some. The sample shows under 100,000 clones, under 95% of them seen only once. A word on this clone: The antigen is not known.

The rearrangement joins TRBV6-1 to TRBJ2-2; 8 nucleotides match TRBD2. This TCR came from a human donor who was the organ donor for an intestinal transplant. The source material was unstimulated CD8+ T cells sorted from spleen or lymph node cells, sampled before transplant. The CDR3 nucleotides read TGTGCCAGCAGTGCCCTTGCGTCGCGGGGGGATTTCACCGGGGAGCTGTTTTTT. Translated: CASSALASRGDFTGELFF.